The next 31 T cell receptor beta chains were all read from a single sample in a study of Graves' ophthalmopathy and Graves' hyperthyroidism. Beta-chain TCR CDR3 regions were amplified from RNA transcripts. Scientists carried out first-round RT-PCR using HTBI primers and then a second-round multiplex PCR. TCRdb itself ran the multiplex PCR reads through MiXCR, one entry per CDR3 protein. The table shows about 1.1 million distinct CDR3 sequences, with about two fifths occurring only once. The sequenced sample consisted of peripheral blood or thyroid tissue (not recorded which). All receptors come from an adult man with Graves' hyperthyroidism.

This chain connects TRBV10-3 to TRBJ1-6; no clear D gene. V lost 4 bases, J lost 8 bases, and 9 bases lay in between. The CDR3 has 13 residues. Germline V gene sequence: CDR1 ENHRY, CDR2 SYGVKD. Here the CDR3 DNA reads TGTGCCATCAGTGGCGGAGAGTATTCACCCCTCCACTTT. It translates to CAISGGEYSPLHF.

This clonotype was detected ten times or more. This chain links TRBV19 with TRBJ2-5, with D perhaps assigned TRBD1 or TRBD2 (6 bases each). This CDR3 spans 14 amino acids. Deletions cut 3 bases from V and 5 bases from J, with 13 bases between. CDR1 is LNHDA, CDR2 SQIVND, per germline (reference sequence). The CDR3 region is CASSIRGLWETQYF. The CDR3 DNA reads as TGTGCCAGTAGTATCCGGGGGCTATGGGAGACCCAGTACTTC.

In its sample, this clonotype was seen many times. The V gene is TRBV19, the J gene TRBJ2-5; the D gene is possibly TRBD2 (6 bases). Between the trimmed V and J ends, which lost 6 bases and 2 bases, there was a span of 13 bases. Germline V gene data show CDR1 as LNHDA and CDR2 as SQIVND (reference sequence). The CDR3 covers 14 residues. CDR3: CASRKEGTQETQYF. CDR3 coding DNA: TGTGCCAGTAGGAAGGAGGGGACGCAAGAGACCCAGTACTTC.

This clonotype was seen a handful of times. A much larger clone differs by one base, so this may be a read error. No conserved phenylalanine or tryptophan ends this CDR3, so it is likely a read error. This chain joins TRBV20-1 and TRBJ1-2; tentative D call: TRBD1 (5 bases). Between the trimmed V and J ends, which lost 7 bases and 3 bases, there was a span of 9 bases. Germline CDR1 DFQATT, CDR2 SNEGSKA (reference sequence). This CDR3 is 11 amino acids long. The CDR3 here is CSGGTYYGYTL. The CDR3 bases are TGCAGTGGAGGGACTTACTATGGCTACACCCTC.

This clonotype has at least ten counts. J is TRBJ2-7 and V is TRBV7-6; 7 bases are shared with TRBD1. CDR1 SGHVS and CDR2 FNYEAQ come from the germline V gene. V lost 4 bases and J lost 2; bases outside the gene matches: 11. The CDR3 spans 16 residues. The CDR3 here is CASSYSPRQGAYEQYF. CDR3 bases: TGTGCCAGCAGCTACTCCCCCCGACAGGGAGCCTACGAGCAGTACTTC.

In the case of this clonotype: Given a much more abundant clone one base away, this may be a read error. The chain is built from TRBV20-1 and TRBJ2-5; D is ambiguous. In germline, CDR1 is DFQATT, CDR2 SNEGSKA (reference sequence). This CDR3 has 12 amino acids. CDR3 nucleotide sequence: TGCAGTGCTATTGGCGGAAAAGAGATCCAGTACTTC. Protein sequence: CSAIGGKEIQYF.

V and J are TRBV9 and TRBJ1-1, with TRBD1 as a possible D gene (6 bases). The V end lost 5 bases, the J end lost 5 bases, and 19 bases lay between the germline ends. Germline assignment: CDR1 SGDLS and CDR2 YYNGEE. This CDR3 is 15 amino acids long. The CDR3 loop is CASSSTGTGETEAFF. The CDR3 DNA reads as TGTGCCAGCAGTTCAACAGGGACGGGAGAGACTGAAGCTTTCTTT.

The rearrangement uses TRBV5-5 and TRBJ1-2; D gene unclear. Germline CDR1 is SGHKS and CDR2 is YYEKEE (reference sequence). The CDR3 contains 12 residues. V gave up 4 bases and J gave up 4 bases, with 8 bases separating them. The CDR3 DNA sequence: TGTGCCAGCAGCAGCAGGACCTATGGCTACACCTTC. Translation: CASSSRTYGYTF. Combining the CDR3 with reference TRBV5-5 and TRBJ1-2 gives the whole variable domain DAGVTQSPTHLIKTRGQQVTLRCSPISGHKSVSWYQQVLGQGPQFIFQYYEKEERGRGNFPDRFSARQFPNYSSELNVNALLLGDSALYLCASSSRTYGYTFGSGTRLTVV.

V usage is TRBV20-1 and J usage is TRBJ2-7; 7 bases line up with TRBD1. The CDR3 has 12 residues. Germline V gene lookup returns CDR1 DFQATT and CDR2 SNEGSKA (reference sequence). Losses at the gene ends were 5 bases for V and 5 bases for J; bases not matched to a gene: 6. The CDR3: CSAPGQTNEQYF. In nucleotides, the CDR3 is TGCAGTGCTCCGGGACAGACTAACGAGCAGTACTTC.

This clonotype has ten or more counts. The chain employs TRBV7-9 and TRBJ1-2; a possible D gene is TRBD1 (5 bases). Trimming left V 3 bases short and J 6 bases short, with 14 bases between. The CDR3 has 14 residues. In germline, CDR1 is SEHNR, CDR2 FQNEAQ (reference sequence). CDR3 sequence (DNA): TGTGCCAGCAGCTTCTGGGGCAGGGAGGATGGCTACACCTTC. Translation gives CASSFWGREDGYTF.

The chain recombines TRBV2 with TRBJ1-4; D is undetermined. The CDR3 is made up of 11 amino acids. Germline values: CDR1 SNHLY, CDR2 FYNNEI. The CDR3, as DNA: TGTGCGCAGCGGCAAAATGAAAAACTGTTTTTT. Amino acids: CAQRQNEKLFF.

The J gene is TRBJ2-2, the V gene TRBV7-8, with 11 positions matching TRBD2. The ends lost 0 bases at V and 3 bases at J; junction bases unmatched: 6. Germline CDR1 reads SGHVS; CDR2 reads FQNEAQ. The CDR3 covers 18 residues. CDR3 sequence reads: CASSLAFSGRAYTGELFF. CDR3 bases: TGTGCCAGCAGCTTAGCGTTTAGCGGGAGGGCGTACACCGGGGAGCTGTTTTTT.

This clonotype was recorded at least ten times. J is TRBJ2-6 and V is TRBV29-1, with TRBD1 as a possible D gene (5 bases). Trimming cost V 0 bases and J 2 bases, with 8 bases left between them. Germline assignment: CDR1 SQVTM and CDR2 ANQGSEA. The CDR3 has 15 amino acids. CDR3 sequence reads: CSVEDKGPGANVLTF. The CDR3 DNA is TGCAGCGTTGAAGATAAGGGGCCTGGGGCCAACGTCCTGACTTTC. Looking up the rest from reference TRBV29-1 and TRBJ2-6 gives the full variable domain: SAVISQKPSRDICQRGTSLTIQCQVDSQVTMMFWYRQQPGQSLTLIATANQGSEATYESGFVIDKFPISRPNLTFSTLTVSNMSPEDSSIYLCSVEDKGPGANVLTFGAGSRLTVL.

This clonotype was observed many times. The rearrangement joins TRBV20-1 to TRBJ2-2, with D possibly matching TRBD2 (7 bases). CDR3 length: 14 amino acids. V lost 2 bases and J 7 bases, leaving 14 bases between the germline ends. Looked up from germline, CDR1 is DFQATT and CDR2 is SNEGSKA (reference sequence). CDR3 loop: CSARSGGGGGELFF. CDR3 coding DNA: TGCAGTGCTAGATCTGGCGGGGGCGGCGGGGAGCTGTTTTTT.

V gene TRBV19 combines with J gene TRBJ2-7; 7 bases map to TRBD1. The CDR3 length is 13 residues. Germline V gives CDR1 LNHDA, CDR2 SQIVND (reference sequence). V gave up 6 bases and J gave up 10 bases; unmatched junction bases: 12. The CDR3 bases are TGTGCCAGTAGCGTCCGGACAGGAGACAATCAGTACTTC. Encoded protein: CASSVRTGDNQYF.

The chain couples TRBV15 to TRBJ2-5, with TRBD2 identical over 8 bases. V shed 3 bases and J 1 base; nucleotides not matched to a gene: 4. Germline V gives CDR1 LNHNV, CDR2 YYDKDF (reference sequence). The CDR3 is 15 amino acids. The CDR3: CATSRDTSGQETQYF. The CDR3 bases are TGTGCCACCAGCAGGGATACTAGCGGCCAAGAGACCCAGTACTTC.

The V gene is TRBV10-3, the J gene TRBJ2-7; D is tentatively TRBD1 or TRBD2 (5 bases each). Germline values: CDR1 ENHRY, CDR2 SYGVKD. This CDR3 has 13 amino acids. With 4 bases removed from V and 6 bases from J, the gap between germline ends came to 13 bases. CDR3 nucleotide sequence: TGTGCCATCAGTGTAGGGACGGCCTGCGAGCAGTACTTC. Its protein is CAISVGTACEQYF.

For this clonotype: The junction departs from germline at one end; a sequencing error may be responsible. This chain's CDR3 is CANSARSLAGVGQYF. The CDR3 DNA sequence: TGTGCCAACAGTGCTAGAAGCCTAGCGGGAGTCGGGCAGTACTTC. This rearrangement joins TRBV25-1 to TRBJ2-7, with 10 bases matching TRBD2. This CDR3 has 15 residues. CDR1 and CDR2 from the germline V gene are MGHDK and SYGVNS.

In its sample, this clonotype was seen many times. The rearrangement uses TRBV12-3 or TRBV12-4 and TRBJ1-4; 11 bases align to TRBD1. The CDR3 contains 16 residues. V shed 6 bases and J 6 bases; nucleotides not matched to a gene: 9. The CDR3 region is CASRLGTGGLDEKLFF. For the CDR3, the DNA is TGTGCCAGCAGACTGGGGACAGGGGGTTTGGATGAAAAACTGTTTTTT.

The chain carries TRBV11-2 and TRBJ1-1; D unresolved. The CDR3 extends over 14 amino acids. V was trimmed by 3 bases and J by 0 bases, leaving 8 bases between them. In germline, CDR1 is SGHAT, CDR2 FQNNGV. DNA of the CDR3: TGTGCCAGCAGCTTTATGGGCATGAACACTGAAGCTTTCTTT. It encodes CASSFMGMNTEAFF.

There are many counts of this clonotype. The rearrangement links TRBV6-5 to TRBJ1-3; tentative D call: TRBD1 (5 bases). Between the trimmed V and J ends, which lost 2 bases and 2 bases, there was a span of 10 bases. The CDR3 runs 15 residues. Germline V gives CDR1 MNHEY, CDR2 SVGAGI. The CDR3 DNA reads TGTGCCAGCAGTTACCAGCAGGGACCTGGAAACACCATATATTTT. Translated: CASSYQQGPGNTIYF.

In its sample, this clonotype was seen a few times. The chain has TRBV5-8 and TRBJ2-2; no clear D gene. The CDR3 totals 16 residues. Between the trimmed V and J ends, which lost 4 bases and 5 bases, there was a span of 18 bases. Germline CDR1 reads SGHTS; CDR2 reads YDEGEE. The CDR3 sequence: CASSIRHILGTGELFF. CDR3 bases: TGTGCCAGCAGCATCAGACATATTCTAGGGACCGGGGAGCTGTTTTTT. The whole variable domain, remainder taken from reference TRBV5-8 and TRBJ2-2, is EAGVTQSPTHLIKTRGQQATLRCSPISGHTSVYWYQQALGLGLQFLLWYDEGEERNRGNFPPRFSGRQFPNYSSELNVNALELEDSALYLCASSIRHILGTGELFFGEGSRLTVL.

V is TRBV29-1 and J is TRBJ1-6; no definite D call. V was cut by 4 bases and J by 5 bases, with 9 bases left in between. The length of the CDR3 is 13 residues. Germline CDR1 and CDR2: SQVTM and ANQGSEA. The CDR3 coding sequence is TGCAGCGTTGTGGCCAGCGATAATTCACCCCTCCACTTT. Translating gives CSVVASDNSPLHF.

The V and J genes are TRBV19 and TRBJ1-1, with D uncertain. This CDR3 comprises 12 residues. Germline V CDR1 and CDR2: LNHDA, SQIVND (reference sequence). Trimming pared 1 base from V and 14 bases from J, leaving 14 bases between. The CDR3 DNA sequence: TGTGCCAGTAGTATAGGGAACAATGAGCAGTTCTTT. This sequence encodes CASSIGNNEQFF.

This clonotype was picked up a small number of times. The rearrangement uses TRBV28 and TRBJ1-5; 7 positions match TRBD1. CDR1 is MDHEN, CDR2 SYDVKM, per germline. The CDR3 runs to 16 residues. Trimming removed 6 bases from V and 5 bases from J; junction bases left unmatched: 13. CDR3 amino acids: CASSNGWGTEDQPQHF. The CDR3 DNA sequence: TGTGCCAGCAGCAACGGCTGGGGGACAGAAGATCAGCCCCAGCATTTT.

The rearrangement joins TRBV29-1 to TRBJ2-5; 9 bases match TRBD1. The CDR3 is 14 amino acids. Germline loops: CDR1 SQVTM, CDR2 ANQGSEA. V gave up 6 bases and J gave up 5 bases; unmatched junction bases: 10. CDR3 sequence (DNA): TGCAGCGTAGGACAGGGGAGGAACGGGGAGACCCAGTACTTC. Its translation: CSVGQGRNGETQYF.

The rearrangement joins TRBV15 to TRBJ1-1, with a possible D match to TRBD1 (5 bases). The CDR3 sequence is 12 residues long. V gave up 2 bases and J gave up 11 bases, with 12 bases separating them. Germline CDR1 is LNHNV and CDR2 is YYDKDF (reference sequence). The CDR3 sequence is CATSRHQGAAFF. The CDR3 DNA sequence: TGTGCCACCAGCAGACACCAGGGTGCGGCTTTCTTT.

The CDR3 DNA reads as TGCGCCAGCAGCCAAGAGTGGGGCGCAGGGGCGACTAAAAATGAGCAGTACTTC. Translation: CASSQEWGAGATKNEQYF. The chain links TRBV4-3 to TRBJ2-7; a weak D match, TRBD1 (6 bases). The CDR3 has 18 amino acids. The V end was cut by 0 bases, the J end by 7 bases, with 25 bases between. Germline assignment: CDR1 LGHNA and CDR2 YSLEER.

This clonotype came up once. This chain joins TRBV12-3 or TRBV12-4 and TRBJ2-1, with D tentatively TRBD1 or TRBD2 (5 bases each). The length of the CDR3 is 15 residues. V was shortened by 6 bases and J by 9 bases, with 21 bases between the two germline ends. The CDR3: CASSQYGLGTGEQFF. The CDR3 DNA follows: TGTGCCAGCAGCCAATATGGGCTAGGGACGGGTGAGCAGTTCTTC.

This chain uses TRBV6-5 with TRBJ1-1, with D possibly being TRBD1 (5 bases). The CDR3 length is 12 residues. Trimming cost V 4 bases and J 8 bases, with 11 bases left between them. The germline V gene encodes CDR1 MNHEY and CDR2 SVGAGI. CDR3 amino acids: CASSFADREAFF. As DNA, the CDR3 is TGTGCCAGCAGTTTCGCAGACAGAGAAGCTTTCTTT.

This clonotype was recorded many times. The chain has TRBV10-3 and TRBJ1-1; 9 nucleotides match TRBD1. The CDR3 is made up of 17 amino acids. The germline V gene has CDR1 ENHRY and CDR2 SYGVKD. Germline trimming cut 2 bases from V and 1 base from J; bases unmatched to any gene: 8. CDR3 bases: TGTGCCATCAGTGAGAGGTCTCCGGGACAGGGGAACACTGAAGCTTTCTTT. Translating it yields CAISERSPGQGNTEAFF.